This T cell receptor beta chain was profiled in a study of blood T cell repertoires in COVID-19. Overall study context: Samples taken during acute and convalescent COVID-19 were collected in the United States, Italy and Spain. Nucleic acid was either cDNA or gDNA, and it came from T cells, B-cell-depleted T cells, or PBMCs.

Authors' methods: Nucleated cell number was recorded as an estimate derived from reference gene primer amplification. Sequencing used immunoSEQ multiplex PCR; TCRdb keeps in-frame clones, though not all of them. That table furnishes V, J and clone size, whereas the DNA furnished D and trimming. This table has 160,000 or so clones, around 90% appearing once. Losses at the gene ends were 5 bases for V and 4 bases for J; bases not matched to a gene: 11. The CDR3 consists of 16 residues. Germline CDR1 MNHEY, CDR2 SMNVEV (reference sequence). This sequence was found in a woman between 55 and 75 years old who had recovered from COVID-19. Sequenced input: peripheral blood. The rearrangement links TRBV27 to TRBJ2-7; 10 bases fit TRBD1. The CDR3 spells CASSRQGAVRGYEQYF. The CDR3 DNA sequence: TGTGCCAGCAGTCGACAGGGGGCAGTAAGGGGGTACGAGCAGTACTTC.